These 8 T cell receptor beta chains share one sample of origin, sequenced in a study of blood T cell repertoires in COVID-19. TCRdb's table, derived via immunoSEQ multiplex PCR, lists solely in-frame clones and lacks some. The sample has 150,000 or so clones; 70% to 90% are singletons. The sample was peripheral blood. The receptors were sampled from a woman aged 60-75 years with COVID-19, enrolled during active disease.

This clone turned up a few times. The chain carries TRBV19 and TRBJ1-2; the match to TRBD1 covers 7 bases. Germline V CDR1 and CDR2: LNHDA, SQIVND (reference sequence). Trimming took 5 bases from V and 8 from J; bases not matched to a gene: 8. The CDR3 is 13 residues long. CDR3 in amino acids: CASSEETGNGYTF. In DNA form, the CDR3 reads TGTGCCAGTAGTGAGGAGACAGGGAACGGCTACACCTTC.

The gene calls are TRBV4-3 and TRBJ1-6; 7 bases are a match to TRBD1. The V and J ends lost 1 base and 4 bases, in that order; junction bases with no gene match: 10. This CDR3 spans 18 amino acids. Germline CDR1 LGHNA, CDR2 YSLEER. The CDR3 loop is CASSQGNDRVRYNSPLHF. DNA of the CDR3: TGCGCCAGCAGCCAAGGAAACGACAGGGTGAGGTATAATTCACCCCTCCACTTT.

This chain links TRBV18 with TRBJ2-7; 8 bases are a match to TRBD2. The CDR3 is made up of 16 amino acids. Unmatched junction bases numbered 8, after V lost 4 bases and J lost 0 bases. The germline gives CDR1 KGHSH, CDR2 LQKENI. The CDR3: CASSHTIAGYSYEQYF. CDR3 coding DNA: TGTGCCAGCTCACATACCATAGCGGGGTACTCCTACGAGCAGTACTTC.

The chain carries TRBV3-1 (or the pseudogene TRBV3-2) and TRBJ1-4; D unresolved. This CDR3 is 16 amino acids long. V lost 1 base, J lost 8 bases, and 17 bases lay in between. Germline CDR1 and CDR2: LGHDT and YNNKEL (reference sequence). This chain's CDR3 is CASSQGMSGRPEKLFF. DNA for the CDR3: TGTGCCAGCAGCCAAGGAATGTCTGGGCGACCGGAAAAACTGTTTTTT.

In DNA form, the CDR3 reads TGTGCCAGCAGCTTAGGAGGGACAGGCCCAACTGAAGCTTTCTTT. The encoded protein is CASSLGGTGPTEAFF. The chain joins TRBV11-3 to TRBJ1-1, with TRBD1 identical over 8 bases. The CDR3 covers 15 residues. V trimming: 1 base; J trimming: 5 bases; junction bases outside the gene matches: 6. Germline CDR1 and CDR2: SGHNT and YENEEA.

The chain employs TRBV9 and TRBJ2-3; 14 bases are shared with TRBD2. The germline V gene has CDR1 SGDLS and CDR2 YYNGEE. This CDR3 spans 20 amino acids. V lost 1 base to trimming and J lost 3 bases; unmatched junction nucleotides: 13. The CDR3, as DNA: TGTGCCAGCAGCGTAAGCCGTCGGGGGAGGACTAGCGGGAGGACAGATACGCAGTATTTT. It translates to CASSVSRRGRTSGRTDTQYF.

The chain employs TRBV5-1 and TRBJ2-1; maybe TRBD1 (7 bases). CDR3 length: 17 amino acids. Germline loops: CDR1 SGHRS, CDR2 YFSETQ. Trimming pared 0 bases from V and 2 bases from J, leaving 15 bases between. CDR3 coding DNA: TGCGCCAGCAGCTTGGTACCCCAGGGGGGCACCTACAATGAGCAGTTCTTC. This gives the protein CASSLVPQGGTYNEQFF.

This chain links TRBV19 with TRBJ1-1; 7 bases are a match to TRBD1. V was clipped by 5 bases and J by 4 bases; unmatched bases: 4. Per the germline V gene, CDR1 is LNHDA and CDR2 is SQIVND (reference sequence). CDR3 size: 13 residues. CDR3 DNA: TGTGCCAGTAGTGCACAGGGGTCCACTGAAGCTTTCTTT. Translating gives CASSAQGSTEAFF. Complete variable domain (other parts from reference TRBV19 and TRBJ1-1): DGGITQSPKYLFRKEGQNVTLSCEQNLNHDAMYWYRQDPGQGLRLIYYSQIVNDFQKGDIAEGYSVSREKKESFPLTVTSAQKNPTAFYLCASSAQGSTEAFFGQGTRLTVV.